These T cell receptor beta chains were read from a single sample in a study of cytomegalovirus exposure and HLA in healthy donors. Produced via immunoSEQ multiplex PCR; TCRdb's table is partial and in-frame only. The data show 80,000 to 100,000 clones, 70% to 80% seen once. Material: PBMCs. Receptors were obtained from a man younger than 35 in good health and CMV-seropositive. Each CDR3 is given with its conserved first and last residue. Fields, in order: clone size, V gene, D gene, J gene, CDR3 DNA, CDR3 protein. The D gene is left open where the match is weak. Part of the rows lack a size; the others show once, few, many or a class for expanded clones.

>NA|TRBV7-9|NA|TRBJ1-2
TGTGCCAGCAGCCCCACAGTCGACTATGGCTACACCTTC
CASSPTVDYGYTF
>once|TRBV5-1|TRBD2|TRBJ2-1
TGCGCCAGCAAAATTAGCGGGGGGGCCTACAATGAGCAGTTCTTC
CASKISGGAYNEQFF
>few|TRBV5-1|NA|TRBJ2-3
TGCGCCAGCAGCTTGGGGGTCGGGGGGCGTACAGATACGCAGTATTTT
CASSLGVGGRTDTQYF
>NA|TRBV30|NA|TRBJ1-5
TGTGCCTGTTCTCCAGGGGGCAATCAGCCCCAGCATTTT
CACSPGGNQPQHF
>few|TRBV19|TRBD1|TRBJ1-1
TGTGCCAGTAGTGTTGGACAGGGGAGCACTGAAGCTTTCTTT
CASSVGQGSTEAFF
>NA|TRBV18|NA|TRBJ1-5
TGTGCCAGCTCACCGGGGCCTCCGGGTCAGCCCCAGCATTTT
CASSPGPPGQPQHF
>NA|TRBV2|NA|TRBJ2-1
TGTGCCAGCACCAGGGGTTACAATGAGCAGTTCTTC
CASTRGYNEQFF
>NA|TRBV19|TRBD2|TRBJ2-7
TGTGCCAGTAGTAGGGTAGCGGGGAACTCCTACGAGCAGTACTTC
CASSRVAGNSYEQYF
>NA|TRBV7-9|TRBD2|TRBJ2-1
TGTGCCAGCAGCTTACCTACTAGCGGGGGGCCCTACAATGAGCAGTTCTTC
CASSLPTSGGPYNEQFF
>few|TRBV7-7|TRBD1|TRBJ2-5
TGTGCCAGCAGCTTCCAGGGGGCGCCTCGGGAGACCCAGTACTTC
CASSFQGAPRETQYF
>NA|TRBV5-1|TRBD2|TRBJ2-1
TGCGCCAGCAGCTTGGGGCTAGCGGGCGCTCACTACAATGAGCAGTTCTTC
CASSLGLAGAHYNEQFF
>NA|TRBV2|NA|TRBJ1-5
TGTGCCAGCACCTCCGGGGAGTTCAATCAGCCCCAGCATTTT
CASTSGEFNQPQHF
>NA|TRBV5-5|TRBD1|TRBJ1-1
TGTGCCAGCAGCTTGACCCAGGGGGCGGTAGACACTGAAGCTTTCTTT
CASSLTQGAVDTEAFF
>NA|TRBV28|TRBD2|TRBJ2-7
TGTGCCAGCAGTCGGAATACGGGACTAGCGGGGGGCGAGCAGTACTTC
CASSRNTGLAGGEQYF
>NA|TRBV5-4|NA|TRBJ1-4
TGTGCCAGCAGCTTGGGAGACAGGACGAATGAAAAACTGTTTTTT
CASSLGDRTNEKLFF
>once|TRBV5-4|TRBD1|TRBJ1-2
TGTGCCACATTCCCAGGGGGCACCTATGGCTACACCTTC
CATFPGGTYGYTF
>NA|TRBV28|NA|TRBJ2-3
TGTGCCAGCAGTTTATTGGGCCTAGGGGCAGATACGCAGTATTTT
CASSLLGLGADTQYF
>NA|TRBV25-1|TRBD1|TRBJ2-5
TGTGCCAGCAGGGTCAACGCAGGGGGCGAGACCCAGTACTTC
CASRVNAGGETQYF
>NA|TRBV5-1|NA|TRBJ2-7
TGCGCCAGCAGCTTGGGTACGGGGGGCCTCGAGGAGCAGTACTTC
CASSLGTGGLEEQYF
>few|TRBV5-1|TRBD1|TRBJ2-7
TGCGCCAGCAGCTTGGGGACAGGGTACGAGCAGTACTTC
CASSLGTGYEQYF
>NA|TRBV5-4|TRBD1|TRBJ2-7
TGTGCCAGCAGCTGGACAGGGGGCGAGCAGTACTTC
CASSWTGGEQYF
>NA|TRBV19|NA|TRBJ1-1
TGTGCCAGTAGCCCGTCTGAGAAATTGAACACTGAAGCTTTCTTT
CASSPSEKLNTEAFF
>NA|TRBV2|TRBD1|TRBJ2-1
TGTGCCAGCAGTGTTTCGGCGTGGGGGACAGGGGTGGTCAATGAGCAGTTCTTC
CASSVSAWGTGVVNEQFF
>NA|TRBV27|NA|TRBJ1-6
TGTGCCAGCAGTTTCTCCGGGGCCTATAATTCACCCCTCCACTTT
CASSFSGAYNSPLHF
>NA|TRBV29-1|TRBD1|TRBJ2-2
TGCAGCGCCCTGGGACAGGGGAACACCGGGGAGCTGTTTTTT
CSALGQGNTGELFF
>NA|TRBV18|NA|TRBJ1-3
TGTGCCAGCTCACTAGAATACTCTGGAAACACCATATATTTT
CASSLEYSGNTIYF
>once|TRBV7-6|TRBD1|TRBJ2-7
TGTGCCAGCAGCTCCCGGGACAGGAGTTACGAGCAGTACTTC
CASSSRDRSYEQYF
>NA|TRBV28|NA|TRBJ2-7
TGTGCCAGCAGTTTTCCGCGGCAGGGAATGGGGGAGCAGTACTTC
CASSFPRQGMGEQYF
>NA|TRBV10-3|NA|TRBJ2-5
TGTGCCATCAGTGACGGGGTTCAAGAGACCCAGTACTTC
CAISDGVQETQYF
>few|TRBV6-1|NA|TRBJ1-5
TGTGCCAGCAGGCAGACCTCAGGGGCGGTTCAGCCCCAGCATTTT
CASRQTSGAVQPQHF
>few|TRBV27|NA|TRBJ1-5
TGTGCCAGCAGTTTACTAGGCCGAGAGGAGCATTTT
CASSLLGREEHF
>NA|TRBV30|NA|TRBJ1-4
TGTGCCTGGAGTTCGGGGGGGCAACTGTTTTTT
CAWSSGGQLFF
>NA|TRBV6-1|NA|TRBJ2-7
TGTGCCAGCACCCTGAGCGGCGGGGTGGGCGAGCAGTACTTC
CASTLSGGVGEQYF
>NA|TRBV10-1|TRBD2|TRBJ2-3
TGCGCCAGCAGTGTTCCCTCCGGGACTAGCGGGGTCACAGATACGCAGTATTTT
CASSVPSGTSGVTDTQYF
>NA|TRBV7-9|NA|TRBJ1-6
TGTGCCAGCAGCTTACCGGATTCACCCCTCCACTTT
CASSLPDSPLHF
>NA|TRBV20-1|NA|TRBJ2-5
TGCAGTCGCAAGGGGTGGGAGACCCAGTACTTC
CSRKGWETQYF
>NA|TRBV30|NA|TRBJ1-6
TGTGCCTGGAGAGAACAGGGACGTAATTCACCCCTCCACTTT
CAWREQGRNSPLHF
>NA|TRBV4-1|TRBD1|TRBJ1-6
TGCGCCAGCAGCCAAGCCCCGACAGGGGGTAATTCACCCCTCCACTTT
CASSQAPTGGNSPLHF
>NA|TRBV19|NA|TRBJ1-2
TGTGCCAGTAGTAAGGGCCAGGGCGAATCCTATGGCTACACCTTC
CASSKGQGESYGYTF
>NA|TRBV28|TRBD1|TRBJ1-1
TGTGCCAGCAGTCCCGACAGGGTAAGGACTGAAGCTTTCTTT
CASSPDRVRTEAFF
>NA|TRBV27|NA|TRBJ2-7
TGTGCCAGCAGTTTGGTTACTAGAGTAAACTACGAGCAGTACTTC
CASSLVTRVNYEQYF
>few|TRBV7-9|NA|TRBJ2-3
TGTGCGACCGGGGCAGGACAGGATACGCAGTATTTT
CATGAGQDTQYF
>NA|TRBV9|NA|TRBJ2-5
TGTGCCAGCAGCGTAGGGACAGTACAAGAGACCCAGTACTTC
CASSVGTVQETQYF